This entry features one T cell receptor beta chain sequence. Its antigen is unknown. The sample holds no much larger clone one base away, and base qualities are not on file. The sample is drawn from a study of T cell responses to AZD1222 COVID-19 vaccine (dated by TCRdb to about 2021). About the full investigation: TCR sequencing was performed for over 230 trial participants, of whom roughly 200 were given two doses of AZD1222 and around 26 were given two doses of MenACWY control vaccine. Trial participants were enrolled by age into 18-55, 56-69 and 70-plus year subgroups, with approximately 150, 28 and 58 TCR-sequenced participants respectively.

The CDR3 regions of human TCRbeta chains were analyzed by immunosequencing. In the paper's pipeline: TCRs in the repertoires were matched against a reference library of SARS-CoV-2-specific TCRs that had been generated with the MIRA antigen-specificity platform. Breadth was defined as the fraction of unique TCRs that were SARS-CoV-2-associated, and depth was defined as the fraction of total T cells that were SARS-CoV-2-associated. Each spike-specific TCR was assigned to its reactive spike region and to a CD4 or CD8 class using the MIRA data. Log10-transformed breadth and depth values were compared by one-way ANOVA with Sidak's multiple comparisons tests. Entries here come from immuneACCESS through TCRdb and include only in-frame sequences with V and J called. Some clones fail to appear in such tables; in the studies checked, an unresolved V gene covers under half of the shortfall, and the cause of the remainder is unknown. V and J calls and clone size are those listed in that table; D and trimming were worked out from the DNA. For this sample the table gives about 120,000 clones, of which about 93% were detected only once. 5% of the sample is held by the ten biggest clonotypes.

Explained via the paper, the time point label denotes: about 28 days (+/-7) after the second vaccine dose. AZD1222 recipients given second doses at about 4 weeks or at about 12 weeks were pooled, since spike-specific TCR depth and breadth were not found to differ between the two schedules. Vaccinee samples came from UK trials COV001 and COV002, including a single-blind randomized controlled phase 2/3 trial of AZD1222 (ChAdOx1 nCoV-19) in healthy adults. For TCRbeta chain sequencing, PBMC samples from trial participants were taken at day 0 and at day 28 after the second dose. V was cut back by 4 bases and J by 12 bases, leaving a gap of 13 bases between them. From cysteine to phenylalanine, the CDR3 is 12 amino acids long. Of all the DNA, just the CDR3 is kept, 36 bases in frame from base 1. What the research found in general, with its limitations: Reportedly, close to half of the unique spike-specific TCRs recognized epitopes lying outside the regions that are mutated in the B.1.351 and B.1.1.7 variants. Participants were mostly white British, with more females than males. The authors suggested clonal diversity may have been underestimated. No day 14 peak-response samples were available, so repertoires were characterized only after the peak T cell response. After two AZD1222 doses, spike-specific TCR breadth and depth were significantly higher than at day 0 and than in MenACWY recipients. Conclusions about previously exposed vaccinees are limited, since just five to seven AZD1222 recipients were seropositive for SARS-CoV-2 at baseline. The 56-69-year group was small, and its depth increase did not reach significance, likely because of low power. The vaccine-associated CD4 TCRs covered the entire spike protein, and the dominant responses fell in regions 160-218 and 743-854.

The sequence came from an adult who received the AZD1222 COVID-19 vaccine. The rearrangement combines TRBV12-3 or TRBV12-4 with TRBJ1-5, with the D segment identity uncertain. The sequenced sample was peripheral blood, obtained 28 days after the second AZD1222 dose. The bases are TGTGCCAGCAGTTCAACCTCGGTGAACCAGCATTTT. This yields the protein CASSSTSVNQHF.